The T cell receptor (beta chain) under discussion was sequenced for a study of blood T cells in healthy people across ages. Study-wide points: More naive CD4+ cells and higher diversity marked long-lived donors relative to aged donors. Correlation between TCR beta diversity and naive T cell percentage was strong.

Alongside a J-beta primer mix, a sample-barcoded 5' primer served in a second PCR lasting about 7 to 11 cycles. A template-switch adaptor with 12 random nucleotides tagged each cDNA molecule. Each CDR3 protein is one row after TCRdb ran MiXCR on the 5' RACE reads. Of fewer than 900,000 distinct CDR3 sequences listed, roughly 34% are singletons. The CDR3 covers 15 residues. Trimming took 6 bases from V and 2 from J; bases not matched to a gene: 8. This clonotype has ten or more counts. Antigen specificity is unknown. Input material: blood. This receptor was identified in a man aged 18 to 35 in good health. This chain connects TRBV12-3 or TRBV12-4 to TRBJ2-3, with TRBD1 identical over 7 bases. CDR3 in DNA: TGTGCCAGCAGACCCACCGGGACAGTCACAGATACGCAGTATTTT. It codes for CASRPTGTVTDTQYF.